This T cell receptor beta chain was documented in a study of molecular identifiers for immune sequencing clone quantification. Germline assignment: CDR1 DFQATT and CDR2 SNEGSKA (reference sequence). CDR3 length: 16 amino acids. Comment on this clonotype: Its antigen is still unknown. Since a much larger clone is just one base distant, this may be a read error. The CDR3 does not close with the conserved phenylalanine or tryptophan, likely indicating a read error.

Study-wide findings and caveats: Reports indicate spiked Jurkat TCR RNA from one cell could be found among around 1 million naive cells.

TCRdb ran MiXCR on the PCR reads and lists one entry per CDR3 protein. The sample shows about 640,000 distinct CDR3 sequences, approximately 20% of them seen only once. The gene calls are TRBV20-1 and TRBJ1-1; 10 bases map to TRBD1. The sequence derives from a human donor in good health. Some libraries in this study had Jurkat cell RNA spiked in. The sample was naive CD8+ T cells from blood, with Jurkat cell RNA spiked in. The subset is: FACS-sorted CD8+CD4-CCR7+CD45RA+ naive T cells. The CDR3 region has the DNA TGCAGGGGGGGACAGGGGCTTTCTGGCGCAACTAGAAAAGCTTTCCTT. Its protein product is CRGGQGLSGATRKAFL.